What follows is one T cell receptor beta chain and its context. Its antigen is currently unknown. This specimen comes from a study of T cell repertoires in cytomegalovirus infection. Across the whole study: Indicated by public TCR beta signatures were CMV infection and matching HLA type. Overall study findings and caveats: The ex vivo response was dominated by HLA-C-restricted CMV-specific TCR beta clonotypes. Individuals carrying CMV plus the relevant HLA were identified by cumulative frequency of public TCR beta families.

TCRdb ran MiXCR on the reads and lists one entry per CDR3 protein. This table has fewer than 400,000 distinct CDR3 sequences, around a sixth appearing once. The TCR sequence derives from a human donor in good health (CMV status not recorded). Some clones in this sample may be carry-over from other donors' samples. The sequencing input was PBMCs.

The chain's CDR3 is CASSFDRSGANVLTF. CDR3 DNA sequence: TGTGCCAGTAGTTTCGACCGCTCTGGGGCCAACGTCCTGACTTTC. V usage is TRBV19 and J usage is TRBJ2-6; no definite D call. This CDR3 comprises 15 residues. V was cut by 5 bases and J by 0 bases, with 8 bases left in between. Germline V gene sequence: CDR1 LNHDA, CDR2 SQIVND (reference sequence).